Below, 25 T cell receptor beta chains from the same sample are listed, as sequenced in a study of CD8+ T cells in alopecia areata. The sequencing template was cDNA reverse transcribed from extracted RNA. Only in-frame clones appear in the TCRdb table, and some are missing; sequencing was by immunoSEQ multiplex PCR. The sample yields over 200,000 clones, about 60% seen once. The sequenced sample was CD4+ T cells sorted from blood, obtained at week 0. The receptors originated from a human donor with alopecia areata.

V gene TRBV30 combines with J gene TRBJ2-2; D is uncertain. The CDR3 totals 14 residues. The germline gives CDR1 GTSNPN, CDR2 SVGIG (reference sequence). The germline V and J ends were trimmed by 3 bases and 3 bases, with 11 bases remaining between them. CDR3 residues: CAWRGPNYTGELFF. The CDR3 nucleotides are TGTGCCTGGAGGGGTCCCAATTACACCGGGGAGCTGTTTTTT.

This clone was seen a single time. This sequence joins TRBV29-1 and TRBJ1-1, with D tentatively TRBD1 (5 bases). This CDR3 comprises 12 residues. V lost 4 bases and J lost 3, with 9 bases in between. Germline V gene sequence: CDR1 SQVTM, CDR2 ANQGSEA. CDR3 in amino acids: CSVGGGYTEAFF. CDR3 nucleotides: TGCAGCGTTGGCGGGGGATACACTGAAGCTTTCTTT.

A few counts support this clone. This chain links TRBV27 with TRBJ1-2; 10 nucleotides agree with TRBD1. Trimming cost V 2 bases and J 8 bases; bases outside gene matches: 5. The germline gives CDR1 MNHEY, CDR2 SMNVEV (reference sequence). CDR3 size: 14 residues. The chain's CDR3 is CASSLGGQGIGYTF. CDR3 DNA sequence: TGTGCCAGCAGTTTAGGGGGACAGGGGATCGGCTACACCTTC.

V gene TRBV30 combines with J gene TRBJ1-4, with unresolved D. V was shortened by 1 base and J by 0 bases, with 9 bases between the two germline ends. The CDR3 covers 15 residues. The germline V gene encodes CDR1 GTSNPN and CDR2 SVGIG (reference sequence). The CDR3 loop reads CAWSERTATNEKLFF. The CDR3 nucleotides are TGTGCCTGGAGTGAGAGGACGGCAACTAATGAAAAACTGTTTTTT.

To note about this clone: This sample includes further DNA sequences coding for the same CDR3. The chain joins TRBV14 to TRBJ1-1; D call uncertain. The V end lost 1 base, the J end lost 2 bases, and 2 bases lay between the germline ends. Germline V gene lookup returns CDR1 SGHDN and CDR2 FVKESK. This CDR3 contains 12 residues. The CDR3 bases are TGTGCCAGCAGCCAAGTTAACACTGAAGCTTTCTTT. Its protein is CASSQVNTEAFF.

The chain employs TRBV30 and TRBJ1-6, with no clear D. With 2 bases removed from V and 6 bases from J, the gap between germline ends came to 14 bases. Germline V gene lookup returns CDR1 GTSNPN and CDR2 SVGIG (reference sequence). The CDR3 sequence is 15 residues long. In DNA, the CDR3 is TGTGCCTGGAGTCTGGGTGGGTTTGGTAATTCACCCCTCCACTTT. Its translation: CAWSLGGFGNSPLHF.

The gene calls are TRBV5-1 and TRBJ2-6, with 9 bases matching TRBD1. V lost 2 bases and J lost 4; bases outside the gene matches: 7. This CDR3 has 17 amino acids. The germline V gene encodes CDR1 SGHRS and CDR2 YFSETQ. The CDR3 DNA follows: TGCGCCAGCAGCTTTACCGGGACAGGGTCCGGGGCCAACGTCCTGACTTTC. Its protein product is CASSFTGTGSGANVLTF.

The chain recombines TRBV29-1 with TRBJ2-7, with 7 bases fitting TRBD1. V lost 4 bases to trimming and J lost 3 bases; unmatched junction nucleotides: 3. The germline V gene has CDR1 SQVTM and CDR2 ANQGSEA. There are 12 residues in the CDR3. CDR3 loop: CSVVRQGYEQYF. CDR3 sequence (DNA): TGCAGCGTTGTGCGACAGGGCTACGAGCAGTACTTC.

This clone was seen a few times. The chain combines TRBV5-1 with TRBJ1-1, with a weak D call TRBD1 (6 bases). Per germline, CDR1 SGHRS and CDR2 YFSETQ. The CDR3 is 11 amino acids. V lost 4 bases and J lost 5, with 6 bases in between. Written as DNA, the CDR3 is TGCGCCAGCAGCAGGGGGACTGAAGCTTTCTTT. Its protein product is CASSRGTEAFF.

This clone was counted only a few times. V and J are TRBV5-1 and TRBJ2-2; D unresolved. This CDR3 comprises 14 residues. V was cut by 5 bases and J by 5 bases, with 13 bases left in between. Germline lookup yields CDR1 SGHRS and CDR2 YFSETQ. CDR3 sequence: CASSSYSGTGELFF. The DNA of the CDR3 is TGCGCCAGCAGTTCGTATAGTGGGACCGGGGAGCTGTTTTTT.

The CDR3, as DNA: TGTGCCAGTAGTATAGGACTAGTAGGGTCCTACAATGAGCAGTTCTTC. This gives the protein CASSIGLVGSYNEQFF. The V and J genes are TRBV19 and TRBJ2-1, with D maybe TRBD2 (6 bases). The CDR3 is made up of 16 amino acids. Germline CDR1 and CDR2: LNHDA and SQIVND (reference sequence). V lost 1 base and J 1 base, leaving 11 bases between the germline ends.

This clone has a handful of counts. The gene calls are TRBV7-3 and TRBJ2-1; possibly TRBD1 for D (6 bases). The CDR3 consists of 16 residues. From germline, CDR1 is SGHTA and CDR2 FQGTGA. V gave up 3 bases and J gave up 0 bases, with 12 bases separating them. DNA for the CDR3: TGTGCCAGCAGCTTTAGACAGGCCGGCTCCTACAATGAGCAGTTCTTC. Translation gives CASSFRQAGSYNEQFF.

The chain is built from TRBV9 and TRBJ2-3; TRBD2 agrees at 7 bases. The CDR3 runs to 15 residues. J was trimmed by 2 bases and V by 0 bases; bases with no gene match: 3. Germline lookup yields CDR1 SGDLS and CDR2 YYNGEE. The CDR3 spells CASSVGQRDTDTQYF. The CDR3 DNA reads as TGTGCCAGCAGCGTAGGCCAGCGGGACACAGATACGCAGTATTTT.

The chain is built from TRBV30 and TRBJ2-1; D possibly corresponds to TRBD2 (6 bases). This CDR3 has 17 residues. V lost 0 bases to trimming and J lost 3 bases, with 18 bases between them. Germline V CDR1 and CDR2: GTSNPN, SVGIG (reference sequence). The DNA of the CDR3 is TGTGCCTGGAGTGTTCGGCGGGGTGGTGGAGGCTACAATGAGCAGTTCTTC. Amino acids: CAWSVRRGGGGYNEQFF.

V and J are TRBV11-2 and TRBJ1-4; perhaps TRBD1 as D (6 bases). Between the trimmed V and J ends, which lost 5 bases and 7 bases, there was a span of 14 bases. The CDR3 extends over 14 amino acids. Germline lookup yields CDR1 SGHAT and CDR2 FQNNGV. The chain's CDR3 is CASSRGGPPEKLFF. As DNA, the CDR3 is TGTGCCAGCAGCAGAGGGGGGCCGCCTGAAAAACTGTTTTTT. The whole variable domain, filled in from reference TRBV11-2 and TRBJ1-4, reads EAGVAQSPRYKIIEKRQSVAFWCNPISGHATLYWYQQILGQGPKLLIQFQNNGVVDDSQLPKDRFSAERLKGVDSTLKIQPAKLEDSAVYLCASSRGGPPEKLFFGSGTQLSVL.

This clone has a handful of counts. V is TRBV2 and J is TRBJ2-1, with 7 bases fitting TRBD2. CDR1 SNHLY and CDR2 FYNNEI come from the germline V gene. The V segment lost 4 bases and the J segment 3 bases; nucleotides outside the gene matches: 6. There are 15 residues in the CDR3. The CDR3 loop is CASSVGAGRYNEQFF. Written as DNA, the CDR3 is TGTGCCAGCAGTGTGGGAGCGGGGCGCTACAATGAGCAGTTCTTC.

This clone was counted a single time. The CDR3 loop is CASSLTFGTEAFF. The DNA for the CDR3 is TGTGCCAGCAGCTTAACGTTCGGCACTGAAGCTTTCTTT. The chain has TRBV7-6 and TRBJ1-1; no firm D call. The CDR3 has 13 amino acids. V lost 2 bases and J 4 bases, leaving 8 bases between the germline ends. Per germline, CDR1 SGHVS and CDR2 FNYEAQ.

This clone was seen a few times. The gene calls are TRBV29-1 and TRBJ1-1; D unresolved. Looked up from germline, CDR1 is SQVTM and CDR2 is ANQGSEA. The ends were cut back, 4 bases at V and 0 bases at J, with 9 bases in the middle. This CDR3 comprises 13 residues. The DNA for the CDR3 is TGCAGCGTTGTGCGGGCCCTGAACACTGAAGCTTTCTTT. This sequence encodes CSVVRALNTEAFF.

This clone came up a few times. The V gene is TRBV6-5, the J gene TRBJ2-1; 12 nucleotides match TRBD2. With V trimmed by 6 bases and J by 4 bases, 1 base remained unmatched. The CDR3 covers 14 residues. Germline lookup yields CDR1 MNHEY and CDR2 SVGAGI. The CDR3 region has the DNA TGTGCCAGCAGAGGACTAGCGGGGTACAATGAGCAGTTCTTC. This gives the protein CASRGLAGYNEQFF.

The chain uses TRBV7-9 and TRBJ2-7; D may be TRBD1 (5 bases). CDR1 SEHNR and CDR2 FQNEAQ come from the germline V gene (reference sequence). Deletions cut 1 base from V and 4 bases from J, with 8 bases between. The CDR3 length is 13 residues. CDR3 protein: CASSLETGYEQYF. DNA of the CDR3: TGTGCCAGCAGCTTAGAAACAGGATACGAGCAGTACTTC.

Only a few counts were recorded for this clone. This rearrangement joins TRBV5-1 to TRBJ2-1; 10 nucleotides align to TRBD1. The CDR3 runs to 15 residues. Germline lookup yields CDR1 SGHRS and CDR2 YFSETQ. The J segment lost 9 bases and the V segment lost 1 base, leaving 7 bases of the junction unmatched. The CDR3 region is CASSLRGTGEGEQFF. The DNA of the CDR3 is TGCGCCAGCAGCTTGCGCGGGACAGGGGAGGGTGAGCAGTTCTTC.

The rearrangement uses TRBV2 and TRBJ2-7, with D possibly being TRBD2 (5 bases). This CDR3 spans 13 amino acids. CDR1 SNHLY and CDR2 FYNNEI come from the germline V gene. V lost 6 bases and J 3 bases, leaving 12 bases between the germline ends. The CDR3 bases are TGTGCCAGCAGATTTTTCGGGAACTACGAGCAGTACTTC. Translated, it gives CASRFFGNYEQYF.

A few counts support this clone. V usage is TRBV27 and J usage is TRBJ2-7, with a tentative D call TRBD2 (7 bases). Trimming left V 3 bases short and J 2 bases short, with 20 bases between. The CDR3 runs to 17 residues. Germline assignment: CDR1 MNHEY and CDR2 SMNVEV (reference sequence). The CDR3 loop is CASSLLGGQISTYEQYF. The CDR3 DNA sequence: TGTGCCAGCAGTTTGCTCGGGGGGCAGATTTCCACCTACGAGCAGTACTTC.

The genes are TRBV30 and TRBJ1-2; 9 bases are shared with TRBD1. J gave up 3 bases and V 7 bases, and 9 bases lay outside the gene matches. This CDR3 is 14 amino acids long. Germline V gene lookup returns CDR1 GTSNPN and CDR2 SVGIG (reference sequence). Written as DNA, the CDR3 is TGTGCCTCAACCTGGGGACAGGGCTACTATGGCTACACCTTC. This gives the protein CASTWGQGYYGYTF.

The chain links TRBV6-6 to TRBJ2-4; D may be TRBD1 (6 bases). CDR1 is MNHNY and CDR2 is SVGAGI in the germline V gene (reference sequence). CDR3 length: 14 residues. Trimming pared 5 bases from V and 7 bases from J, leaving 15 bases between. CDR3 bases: TGTGCCAGCAGTCCCCCCGGGACACCCAACATTCAGTACTTC. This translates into CASSPPGTPNIQYF.